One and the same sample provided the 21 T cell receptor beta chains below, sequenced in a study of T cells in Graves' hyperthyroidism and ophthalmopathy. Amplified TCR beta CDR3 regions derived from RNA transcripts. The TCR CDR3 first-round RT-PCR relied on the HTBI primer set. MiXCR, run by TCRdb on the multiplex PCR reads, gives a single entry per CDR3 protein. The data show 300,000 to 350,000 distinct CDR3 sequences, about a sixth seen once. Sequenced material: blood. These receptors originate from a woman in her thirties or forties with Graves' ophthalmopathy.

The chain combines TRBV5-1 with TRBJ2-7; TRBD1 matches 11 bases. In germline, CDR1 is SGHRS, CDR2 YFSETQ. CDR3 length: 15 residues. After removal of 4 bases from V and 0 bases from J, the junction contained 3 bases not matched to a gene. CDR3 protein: CASSIGQGASYEQYF. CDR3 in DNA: TGCGCCAGCAGCATAGGACAGGGGGCCTCCTACGAGCAGTACTTC.

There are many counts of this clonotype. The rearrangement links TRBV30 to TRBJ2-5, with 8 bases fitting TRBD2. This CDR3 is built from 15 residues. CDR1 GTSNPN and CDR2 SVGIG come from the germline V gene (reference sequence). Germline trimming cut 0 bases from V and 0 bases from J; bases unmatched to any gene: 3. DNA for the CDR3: TGTGCCTGGAGTGTTGCTAGCGGGTACCAAGAGACCCAGTACTTC. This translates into CAWSVASGYQETQYF.

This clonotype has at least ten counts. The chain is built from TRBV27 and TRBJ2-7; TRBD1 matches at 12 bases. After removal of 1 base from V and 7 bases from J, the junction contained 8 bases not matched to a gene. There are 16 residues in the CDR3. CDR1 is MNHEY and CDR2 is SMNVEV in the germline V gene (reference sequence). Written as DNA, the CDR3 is TGTGCCAGCAGTTTATTTCCCGGGACAGGGGGCCGAGAGCAGTACTTC. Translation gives CASSLFPGTGGREQYF.

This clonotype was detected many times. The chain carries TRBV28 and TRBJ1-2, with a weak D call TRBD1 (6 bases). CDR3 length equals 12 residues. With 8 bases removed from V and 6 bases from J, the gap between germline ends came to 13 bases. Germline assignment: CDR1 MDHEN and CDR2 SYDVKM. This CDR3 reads CASGSSGDGYTF. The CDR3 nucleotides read TGTGCCAGCGGGTCGTCAGGGGATGGCTACACCTTC.

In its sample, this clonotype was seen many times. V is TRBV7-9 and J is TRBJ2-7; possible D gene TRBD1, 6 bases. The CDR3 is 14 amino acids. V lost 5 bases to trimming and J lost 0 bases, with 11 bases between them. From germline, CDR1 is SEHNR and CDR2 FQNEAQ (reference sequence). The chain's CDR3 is CASSGDRSSYEQYF. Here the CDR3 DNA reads TGTGCCAGCAGCGGCGACAGGAGCTCCTACGAGCAGTACTTC. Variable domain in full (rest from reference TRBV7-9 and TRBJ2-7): DTGVSQNPRHKITKRGQNVTFRCDPISEHNRLYWYRQTLGQGPEFLTYFQNEAQLEKSRLLSDRFSAERPKGSFSTLEIQRTEQGDSAMYLCASSGDRSSYEQYFGPGTRLTVT.

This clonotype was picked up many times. DNA for the CDR3: TGTGCCAGCAGGGACAGAACTTCCTACGAGCAGTACTTC. This encodes CASRDRTSYEQYF. V gene TRBV3-1 combines with J gene TRBJ2-7; D perhaps matches TRBD1 (6 bases). Trimming took off 6 bases at V and 1 base at J, with 10 bases between the two ends. The germline CDR1 and CDR2 sequences are LGHDT and YNNKEL (reference sequence). This CDR3 has 13 amino acids.

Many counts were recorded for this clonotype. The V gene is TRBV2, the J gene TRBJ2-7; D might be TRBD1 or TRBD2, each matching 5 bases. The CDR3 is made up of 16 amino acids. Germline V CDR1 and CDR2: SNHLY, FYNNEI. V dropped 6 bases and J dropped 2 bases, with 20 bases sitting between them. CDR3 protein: CASRAPKRDGTYEQYF. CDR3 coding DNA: TGTGCCAGCAGAGCACCAAAACGGGACGGAACCTACGAGCAGTACTTC. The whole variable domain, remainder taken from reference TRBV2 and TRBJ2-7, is EPEVTQTPSHQVTQMGQEVILRCVPISNHLYFYWYRQILGQKVEFLVSFYNNEISEKSEIFDDQFSVERPDGSNFTLKIRSTKLEDSAMYFCASRAPKRDGTYEQYFGPGTRLTVT.

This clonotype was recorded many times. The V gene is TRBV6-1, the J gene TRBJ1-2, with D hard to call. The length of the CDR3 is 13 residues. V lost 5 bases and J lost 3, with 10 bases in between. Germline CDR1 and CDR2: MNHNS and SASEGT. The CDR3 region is CASSPGGDYGYTF. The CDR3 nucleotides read TGTGCCAGCAGTCCCGGAGGCGACTATGGCTACACCTTC.

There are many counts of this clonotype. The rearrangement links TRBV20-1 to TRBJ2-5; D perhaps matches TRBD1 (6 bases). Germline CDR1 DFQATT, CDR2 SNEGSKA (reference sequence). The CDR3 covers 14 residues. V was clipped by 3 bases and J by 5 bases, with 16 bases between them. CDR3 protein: CSASPGTFRETQYF. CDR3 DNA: TGCAGTGCTAGTCCCGGGACATTCAGGGAGACCCAGTACTTC.

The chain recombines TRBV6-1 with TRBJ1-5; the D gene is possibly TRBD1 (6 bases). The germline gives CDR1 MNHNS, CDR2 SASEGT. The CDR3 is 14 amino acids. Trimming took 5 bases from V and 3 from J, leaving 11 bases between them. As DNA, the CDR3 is TGTGCCAGCAGTACCGGGACACCCAATCAGCCCCAGCATTTT. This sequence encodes CASSTGTPNQPQHF.

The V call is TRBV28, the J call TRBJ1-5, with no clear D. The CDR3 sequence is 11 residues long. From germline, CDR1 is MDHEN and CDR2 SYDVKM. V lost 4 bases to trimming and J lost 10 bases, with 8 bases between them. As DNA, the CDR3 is TGTGCCAGCAGTTCCCTTACACCCCAGCATTTT. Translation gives CASSSLTPQHF.

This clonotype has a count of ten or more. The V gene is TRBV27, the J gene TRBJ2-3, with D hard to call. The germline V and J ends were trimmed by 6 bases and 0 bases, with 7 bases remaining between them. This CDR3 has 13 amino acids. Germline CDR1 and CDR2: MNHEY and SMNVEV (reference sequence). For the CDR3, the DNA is TGTGCCAGCAGCCTAACTAGCACAGATACGCAGTATTTT. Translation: CASSLTSTDTQYF.

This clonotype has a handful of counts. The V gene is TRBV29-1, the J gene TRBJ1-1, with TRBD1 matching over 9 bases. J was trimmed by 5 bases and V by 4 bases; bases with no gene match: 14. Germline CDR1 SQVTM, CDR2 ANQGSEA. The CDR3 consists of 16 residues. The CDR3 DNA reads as TGCAGCGTTGGGTCGGCGACAGGGGGTATTTTAACTGAAGCTTTCTTT. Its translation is CSVGSATGGILTEAFF.

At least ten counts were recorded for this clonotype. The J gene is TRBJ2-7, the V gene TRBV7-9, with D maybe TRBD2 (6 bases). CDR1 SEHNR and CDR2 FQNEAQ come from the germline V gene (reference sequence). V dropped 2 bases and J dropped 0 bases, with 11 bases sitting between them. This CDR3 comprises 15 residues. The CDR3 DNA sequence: TGTGCCAGCAGCTTACAACCCGGGAGCTCCTACGAGCAGTACTTC. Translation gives CASSLQPGSSYEQYF.

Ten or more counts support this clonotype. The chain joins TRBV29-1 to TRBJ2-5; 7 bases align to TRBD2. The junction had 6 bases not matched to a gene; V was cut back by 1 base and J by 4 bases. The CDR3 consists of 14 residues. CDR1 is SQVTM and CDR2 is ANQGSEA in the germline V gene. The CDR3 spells CSVEGRLAGETQYF. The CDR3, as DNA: TGCAGCGTTGAAGGAAGACTAGCTGGAGAGACCCAGTACTTC.

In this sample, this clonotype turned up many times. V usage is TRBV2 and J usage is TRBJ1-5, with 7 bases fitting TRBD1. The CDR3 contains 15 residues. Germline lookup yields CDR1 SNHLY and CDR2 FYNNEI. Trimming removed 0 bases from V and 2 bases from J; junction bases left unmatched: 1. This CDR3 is CASSEAGGGNQPQHF. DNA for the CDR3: TGTGCCAGCAGTGAAGCAGGGGGCGGCAATCAGCCCCAGCATTTT.

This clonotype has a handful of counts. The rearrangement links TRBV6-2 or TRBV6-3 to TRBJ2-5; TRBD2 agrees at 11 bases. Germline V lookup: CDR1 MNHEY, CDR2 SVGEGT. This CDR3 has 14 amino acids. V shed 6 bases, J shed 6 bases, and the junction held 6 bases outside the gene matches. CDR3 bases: TGTGCCAGCAGGGATAGCGGGAGGGGTAAGACCCAGTACTTC. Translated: CASRDSGRGKTQYF.

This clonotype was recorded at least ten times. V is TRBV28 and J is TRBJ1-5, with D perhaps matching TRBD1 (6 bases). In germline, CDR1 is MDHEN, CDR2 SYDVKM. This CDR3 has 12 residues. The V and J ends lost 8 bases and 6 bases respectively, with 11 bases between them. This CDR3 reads CASDEGVQPQHF. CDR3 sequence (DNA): TGTGCCAGCGACGAGGGGGTTCAGCCCCAGCATTTT.

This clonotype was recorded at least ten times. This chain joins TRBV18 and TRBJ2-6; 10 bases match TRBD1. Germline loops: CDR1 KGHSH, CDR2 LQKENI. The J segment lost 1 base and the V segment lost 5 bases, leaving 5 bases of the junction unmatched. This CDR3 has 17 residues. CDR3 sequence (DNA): TGTGCCAGCTCATCTAGACAGGGGGCGTCTGGGGCCAACGTCCTGACTTTC. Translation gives CASSSRQGASGANVLTF.

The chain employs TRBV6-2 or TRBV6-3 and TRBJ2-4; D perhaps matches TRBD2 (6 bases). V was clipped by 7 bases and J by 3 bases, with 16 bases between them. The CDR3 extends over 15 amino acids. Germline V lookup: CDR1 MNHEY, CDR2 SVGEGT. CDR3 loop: CASTTQAGGKNIQYF. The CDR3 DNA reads TGTGCCAGCACCACCCAGGCCGGGGGCAAAAACATTCAGTACTTC.

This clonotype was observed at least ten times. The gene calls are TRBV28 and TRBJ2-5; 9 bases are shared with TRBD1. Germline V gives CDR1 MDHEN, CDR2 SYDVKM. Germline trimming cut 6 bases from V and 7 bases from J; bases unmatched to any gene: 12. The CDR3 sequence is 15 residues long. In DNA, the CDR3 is TGTGCCAGCAGCCTGGGACAGGGCCGGTCGGGGACCCAGTACTTC. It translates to CASSLGQGRSGTQYF.